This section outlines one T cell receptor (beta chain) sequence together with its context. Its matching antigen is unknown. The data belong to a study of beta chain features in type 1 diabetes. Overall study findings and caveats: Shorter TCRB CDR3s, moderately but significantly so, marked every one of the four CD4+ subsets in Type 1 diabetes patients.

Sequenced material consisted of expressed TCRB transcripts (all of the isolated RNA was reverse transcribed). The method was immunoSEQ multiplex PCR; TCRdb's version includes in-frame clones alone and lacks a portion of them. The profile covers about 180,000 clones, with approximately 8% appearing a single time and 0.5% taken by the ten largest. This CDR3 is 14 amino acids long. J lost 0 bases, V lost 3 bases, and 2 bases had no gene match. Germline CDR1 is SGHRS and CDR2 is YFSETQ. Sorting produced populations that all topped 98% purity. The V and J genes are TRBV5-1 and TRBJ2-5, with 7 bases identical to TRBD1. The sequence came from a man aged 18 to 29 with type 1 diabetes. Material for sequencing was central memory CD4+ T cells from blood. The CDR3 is CASSSGQYQETQYF. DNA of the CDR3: TGCGCCAGCAGCTCGGGACAGTACCAAGAGACCCAGTACTTC.